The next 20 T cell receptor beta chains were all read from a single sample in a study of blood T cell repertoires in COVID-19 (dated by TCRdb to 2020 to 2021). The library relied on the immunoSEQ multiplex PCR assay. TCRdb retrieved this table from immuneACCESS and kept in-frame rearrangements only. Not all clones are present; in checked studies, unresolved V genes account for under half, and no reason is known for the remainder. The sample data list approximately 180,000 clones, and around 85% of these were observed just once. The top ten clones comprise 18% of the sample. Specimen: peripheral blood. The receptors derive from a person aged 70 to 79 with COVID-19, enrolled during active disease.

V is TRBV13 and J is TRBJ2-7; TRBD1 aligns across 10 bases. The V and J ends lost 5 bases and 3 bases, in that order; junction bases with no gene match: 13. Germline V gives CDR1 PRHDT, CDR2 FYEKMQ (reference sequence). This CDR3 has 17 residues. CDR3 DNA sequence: TGTGCCAGCAGCAGGGTCCGGGACAGGGGACGCCGCTACGAGCAGTACTTC. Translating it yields CASSRVRDRGRRYEQYF.

CDR3 residues: CASSTRQATYGYTF. CDR3 sequence (DNA): TGTGCCAGCTCAACAAGACAGGCTACCTATGGCTACACCTTC. The rearrangement links TRBV18 to TRBJ1-2; the D gene is possibly TRBD1 (6 bases). Trimming shortened V by 5 bases and J by 4 bases, and 14 bases separated the two germline ends. Germline values: CDR1 KGHSH, CDR2 LQKENI. The CDR3 loop spans 14 amino acids.

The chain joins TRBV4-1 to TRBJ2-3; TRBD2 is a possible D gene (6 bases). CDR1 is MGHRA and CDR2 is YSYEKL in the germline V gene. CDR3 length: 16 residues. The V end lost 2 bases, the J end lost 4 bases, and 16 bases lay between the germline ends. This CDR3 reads CASSQRRDPGADTQYF. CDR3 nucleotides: TGCGCCAGCAGCCAACGCCGGGACCCGGGGGCAGATACGCAGTATTTT.

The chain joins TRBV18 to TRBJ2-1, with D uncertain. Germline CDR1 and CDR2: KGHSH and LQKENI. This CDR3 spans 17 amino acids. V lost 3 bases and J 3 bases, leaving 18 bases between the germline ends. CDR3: CASSPPTGSRHYNEQFF. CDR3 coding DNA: TGTGCCAGCTCACCCCCTACCGGTTCACGCCACTACAATGAGCAGTTCTTC.

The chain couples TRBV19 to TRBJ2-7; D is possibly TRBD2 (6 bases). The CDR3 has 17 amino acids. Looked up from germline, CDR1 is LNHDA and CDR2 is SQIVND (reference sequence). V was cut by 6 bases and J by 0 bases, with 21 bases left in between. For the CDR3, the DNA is TGTGCCAGTAGAGGTGGGACTGCGGGGATGAGCTCCTACGAGCAGTACTTC. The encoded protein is CASRGGTAGMSSYEQYF. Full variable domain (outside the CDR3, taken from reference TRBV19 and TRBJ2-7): DGGITQSPKYLFRKEGQNVTLSCEQNLNHDAMYWYRQDPGQGLRLIYYSQIVNDFQKGDIAEGYSVSREKKESFPLTVTSAQKNPTAFYLCASRGGTAGMSSYEQYFGPGTRLTVT.

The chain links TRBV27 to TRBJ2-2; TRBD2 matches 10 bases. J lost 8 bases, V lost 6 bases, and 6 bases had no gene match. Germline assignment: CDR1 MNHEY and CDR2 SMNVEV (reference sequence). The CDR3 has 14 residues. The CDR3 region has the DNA TGTGCCAGCAGACCGGGACTAGCGAAAGGGGAGCTGTTTTTT. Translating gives CASRPGLAKGELFF.

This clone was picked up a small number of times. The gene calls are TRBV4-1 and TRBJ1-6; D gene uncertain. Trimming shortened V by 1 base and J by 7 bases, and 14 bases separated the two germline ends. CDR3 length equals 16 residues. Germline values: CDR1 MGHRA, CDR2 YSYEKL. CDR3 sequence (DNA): TGCGCCAGCAGCCAAGCGGCGGGTCTTACGAATTCACCCCTCCACTTT. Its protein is CASSQAAGLTNSPLHF.

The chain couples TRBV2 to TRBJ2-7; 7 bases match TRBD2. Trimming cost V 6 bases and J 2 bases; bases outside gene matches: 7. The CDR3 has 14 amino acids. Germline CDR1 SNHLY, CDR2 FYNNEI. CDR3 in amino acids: CASRSGRVPYEQYF. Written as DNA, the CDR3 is TGTGCCAGCAGGAGTGGGAGGGTACCCTACGAGCAGTACTTC.

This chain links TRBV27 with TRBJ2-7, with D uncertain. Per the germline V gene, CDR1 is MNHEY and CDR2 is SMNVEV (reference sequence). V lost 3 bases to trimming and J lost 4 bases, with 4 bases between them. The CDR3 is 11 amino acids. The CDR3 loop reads CASSLEYEQYF. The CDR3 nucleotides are TGTGCCAGCAGTTTGGAGTACGAGCAGTACTTC.

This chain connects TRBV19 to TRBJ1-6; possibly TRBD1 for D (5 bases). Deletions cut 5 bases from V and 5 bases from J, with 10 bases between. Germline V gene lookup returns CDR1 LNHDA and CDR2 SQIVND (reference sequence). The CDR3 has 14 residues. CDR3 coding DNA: TGTGCCAGTAGTGGACAAACAAATAATTCACCCCTCCACTTT. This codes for CASSGQTNNSPLHF.

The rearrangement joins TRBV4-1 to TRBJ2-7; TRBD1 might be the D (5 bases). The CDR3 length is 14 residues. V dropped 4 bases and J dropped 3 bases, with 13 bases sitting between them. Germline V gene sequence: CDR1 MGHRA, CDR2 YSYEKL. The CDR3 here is CASSPRVAGYEQYF. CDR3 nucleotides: TGCGCCAGCAGCCCCAGGGTTGCCGGCTACGAGCAGTACTTC.

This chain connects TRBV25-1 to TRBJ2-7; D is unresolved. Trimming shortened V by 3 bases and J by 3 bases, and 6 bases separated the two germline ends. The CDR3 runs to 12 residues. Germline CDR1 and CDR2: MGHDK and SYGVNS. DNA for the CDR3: TGTGCCAGCAGTGAGTTCCACTACGAGCAGTACTTC. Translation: CASSEFHYEQYF.

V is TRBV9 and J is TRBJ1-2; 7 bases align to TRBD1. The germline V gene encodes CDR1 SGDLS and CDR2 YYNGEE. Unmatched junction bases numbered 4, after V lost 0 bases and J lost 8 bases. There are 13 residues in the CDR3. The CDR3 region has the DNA TGTGCCAGCAGCGTAGGACAGGGCCAAGGCTACACCTTC. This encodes CASSVGQGQGYTF. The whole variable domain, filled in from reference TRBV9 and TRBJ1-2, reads DSGVTQTPKHLITATGQRVTLRCSPRSGDLSVYWYQQSLDQGLQFLIQYYNGEERAKGNILERFSAQQFPDLHSELNLSSLELGDSALYFCASSVGQGQGYTFGSGTRLTVV.

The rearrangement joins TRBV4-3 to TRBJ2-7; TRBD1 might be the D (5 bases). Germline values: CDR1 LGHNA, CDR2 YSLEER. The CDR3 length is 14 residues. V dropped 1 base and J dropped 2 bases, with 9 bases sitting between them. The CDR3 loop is CASSQVQGPYEQYF. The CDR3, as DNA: TGCGCCAGCAGCCAAGTGCAGGGCCCCTACGAGCAGTACTTC.

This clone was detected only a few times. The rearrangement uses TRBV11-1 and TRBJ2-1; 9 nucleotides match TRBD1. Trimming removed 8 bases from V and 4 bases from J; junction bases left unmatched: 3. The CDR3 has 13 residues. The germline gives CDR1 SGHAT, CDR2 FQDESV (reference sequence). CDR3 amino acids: CASGTGKYNEQFF. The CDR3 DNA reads TGTGCCAGCGGGACAGGGAAATACAATGAGCAGTTCTTC.

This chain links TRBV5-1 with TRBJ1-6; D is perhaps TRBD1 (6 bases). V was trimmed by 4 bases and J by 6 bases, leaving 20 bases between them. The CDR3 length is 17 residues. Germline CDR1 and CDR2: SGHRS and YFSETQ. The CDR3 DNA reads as TGCGCCAGCAGCCCTACCTCATCGACAGGACTTAATTCACCCCTCCACTTT. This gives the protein CASSPTSSTGLNSPLHF.

The CDR3 coding sequence is TGTGCCAGCTCACCAGACGCGGGCTCTGGAAACACCATATATTTT. Encoded protein: CASSPDAGSGNTIYF. The chain carries TRBV18 and TRBJ1-3; D not certain. Trimming left V 2 bases short and J 0 bases short, with 8 bases between. Germline CDR1 is KGHSH and CDR2 is LQKENI. The CDR3 length is 15 residues.

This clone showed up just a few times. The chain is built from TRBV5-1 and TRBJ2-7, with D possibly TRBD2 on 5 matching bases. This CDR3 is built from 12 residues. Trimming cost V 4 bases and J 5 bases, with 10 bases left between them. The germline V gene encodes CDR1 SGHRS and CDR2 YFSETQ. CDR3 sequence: CASSRAGNEQYF. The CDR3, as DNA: TGCGCCAGCAGCCGGGCGGGTAACGAGCAGTACTTC.

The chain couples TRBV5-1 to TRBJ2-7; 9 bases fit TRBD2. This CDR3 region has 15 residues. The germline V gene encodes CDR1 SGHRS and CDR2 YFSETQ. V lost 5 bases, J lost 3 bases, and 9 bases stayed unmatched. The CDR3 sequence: CASSPNSGGVYEQYF. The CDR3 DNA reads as TGCGCCAGCAGTCCAAATAGCGGGGGAGTCTACGAGCAGTACTTC.

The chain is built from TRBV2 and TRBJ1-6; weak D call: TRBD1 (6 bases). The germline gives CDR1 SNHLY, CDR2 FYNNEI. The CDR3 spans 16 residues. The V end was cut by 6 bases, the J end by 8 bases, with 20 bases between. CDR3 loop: CASRSPETGSYSPLHF. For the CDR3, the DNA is TGTGCCAGCAGGTCCCCCGAAACAGGGTCCTATTCACCCCTCCACTTT.